This T cell receptor beta chain was captured by sequencing in a study of T-cell memory formation after mild COVID-19. General study findings and limits: SARS-CoV-2 specificity was not confirmed for second-wave clones peaking on day 37. Clones which contracted sat mainly in CM and EM if CD4+, and in EMRA if CD8+. The study detected some responding clones in pre-infection memory, suggesting cross-reactive memory joined.

The sample holds a few counts of this clonotype. What it recognizes is unknown. Using constant-segment primers, 5'RACE produced TCR alpha and TCR beta cDNA libraries carrying sample barcodes and UMIs. MiXCR was run by TCRdb on the 5' RACE reads, yielding one entry per CDR3 protein. The sample lists tens of thousands of distinct CDR3 sequences, 10% to 15% seen once, with under 25% in the top ten. Germline lookup yields CDR1 SNHLY and CDR2 FYNNEI. V lost 6 bases to trimming and J lost 4 bases; unmatched junction nucleotides: 4. The CDR3 has 15 amino acids. The genes are TRBV2 and TRBJ2-7, with 15 positions matching TRBD2. This sequence was found in a man aged 18 to 29 who had mild COVID-19 (a few samples of this study predate the infection). Cell type and time point are not known. The sequenced sample was PBMCs or a T cell subset sorted from them (not recorded which). CDR3 nucleotides: TGTGCCAGCAGCGGGACTAGCGGGGGGCGGTACGAGCAGTACGTC. Its protein product is CASSGTSGGRYEQYV.